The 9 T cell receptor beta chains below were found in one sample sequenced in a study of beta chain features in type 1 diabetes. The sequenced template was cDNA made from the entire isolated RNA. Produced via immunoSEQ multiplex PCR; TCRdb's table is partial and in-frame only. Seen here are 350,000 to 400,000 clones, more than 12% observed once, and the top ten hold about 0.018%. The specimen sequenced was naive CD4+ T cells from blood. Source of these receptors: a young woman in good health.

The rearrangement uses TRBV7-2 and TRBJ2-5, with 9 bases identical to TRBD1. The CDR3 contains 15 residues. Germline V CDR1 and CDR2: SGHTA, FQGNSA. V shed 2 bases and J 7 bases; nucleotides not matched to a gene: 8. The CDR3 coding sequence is TGTGCCAGCAGCTTACTACAGGGGGCTGGAGGGACCCAGTACTTC. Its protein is CASSLLQGAGGTQYF.

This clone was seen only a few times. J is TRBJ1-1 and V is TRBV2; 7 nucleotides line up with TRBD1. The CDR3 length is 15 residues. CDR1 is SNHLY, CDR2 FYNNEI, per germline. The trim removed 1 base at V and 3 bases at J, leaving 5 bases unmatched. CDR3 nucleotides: TGTGCCAGCAGTGAAGAGGCAGGGGGGTACACTGAAGCTTTCTTT. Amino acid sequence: CASSEEAGGYTEAFF.

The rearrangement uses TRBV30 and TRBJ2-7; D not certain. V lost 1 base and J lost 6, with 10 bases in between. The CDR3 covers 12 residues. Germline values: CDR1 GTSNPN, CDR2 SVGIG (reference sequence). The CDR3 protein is CAWSEYSGEQYF. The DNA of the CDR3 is TGTGCCTGGAGTGAATATTCGGGCGAGCAGTACTTC.

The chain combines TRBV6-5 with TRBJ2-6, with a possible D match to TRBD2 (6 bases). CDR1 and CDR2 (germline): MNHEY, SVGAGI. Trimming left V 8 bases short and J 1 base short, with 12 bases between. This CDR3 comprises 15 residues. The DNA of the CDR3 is TGTGCCAGCTCCCCCGCGGGGTCTGGGGCCAACGTCCTGACTTTC. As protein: CASSPAGSGANVLTF.

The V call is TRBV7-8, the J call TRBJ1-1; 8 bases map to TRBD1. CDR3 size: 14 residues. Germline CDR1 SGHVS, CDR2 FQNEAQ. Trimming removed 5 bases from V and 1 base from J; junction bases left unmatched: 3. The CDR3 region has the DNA TGTGCCAGCAGCGTACAGGGGGGGAACACTGAAGCTTTCTTT. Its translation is CASSVQGGNTEAFF.

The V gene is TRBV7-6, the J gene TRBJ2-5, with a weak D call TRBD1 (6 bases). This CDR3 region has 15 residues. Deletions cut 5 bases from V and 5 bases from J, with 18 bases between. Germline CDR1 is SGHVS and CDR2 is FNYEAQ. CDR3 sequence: CASSPGLGHTETQYF. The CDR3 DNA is TGTGCCAGCAGCCCGGGTTTGGGACATACGGAGACCCAGTACTTC.

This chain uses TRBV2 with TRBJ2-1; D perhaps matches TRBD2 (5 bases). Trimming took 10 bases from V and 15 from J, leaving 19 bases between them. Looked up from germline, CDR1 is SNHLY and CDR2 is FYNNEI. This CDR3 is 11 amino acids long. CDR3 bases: TGTGCCACCGAGGGTTCGGGGTGGCGGTTCTTC. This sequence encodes CATEGSGWRFF.

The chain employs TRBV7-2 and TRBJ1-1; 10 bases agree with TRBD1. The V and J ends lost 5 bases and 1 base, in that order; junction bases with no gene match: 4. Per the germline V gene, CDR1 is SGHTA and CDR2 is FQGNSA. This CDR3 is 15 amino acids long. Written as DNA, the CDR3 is TGTGCCAGCAGCACGCGACAGGGGGCGAACACTGAAGCTTTCTTT. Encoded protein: CASSTRQGANTEAFF. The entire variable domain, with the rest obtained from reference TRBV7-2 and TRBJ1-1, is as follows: GAGVSQSPSNKVTEKGKDVELRCDPISGHTALYWYRQSLGQGLEFLIYFQGNSAPDKSGLPSDRFSAERTGGSVSTLTIQRTQQEDSAVYLCASSTRQGANTEAFFGQGTRLTVV.

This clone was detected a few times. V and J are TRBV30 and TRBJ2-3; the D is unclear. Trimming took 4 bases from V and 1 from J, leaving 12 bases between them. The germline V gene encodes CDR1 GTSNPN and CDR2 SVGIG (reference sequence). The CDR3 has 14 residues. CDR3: CAWTSPVGTDTQYF. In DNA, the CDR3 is TGTGCCTGGACCTCCCCCGTTGGCACAGATACGCAGTATTTT.